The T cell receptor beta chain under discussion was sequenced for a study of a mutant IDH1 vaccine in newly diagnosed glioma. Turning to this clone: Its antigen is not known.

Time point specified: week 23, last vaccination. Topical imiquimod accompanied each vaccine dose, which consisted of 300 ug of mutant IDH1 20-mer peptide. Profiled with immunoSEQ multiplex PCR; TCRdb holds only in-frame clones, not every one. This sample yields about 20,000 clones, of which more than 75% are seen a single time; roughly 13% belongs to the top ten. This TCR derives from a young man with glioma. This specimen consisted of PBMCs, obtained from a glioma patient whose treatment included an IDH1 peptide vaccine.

The CDR3 reads CATSGPGANTEAFF. The CDR3 nucleotides read TGTGCCACCTCTGGGCCAGGGGCGAACACTGAAGCTTTCTTT. The chain joins TRBV5-4 to TRBJ1-1; D possibly corresponds to TRBD1 (6 bases). Looked up from germline, CDR1 is SGHNT and CDR2 is YYREEE (reference sequence). V was clipped by 9 bases and J by 1 base, with 16 bases between them. The length of the CDR3 is 14 residues.